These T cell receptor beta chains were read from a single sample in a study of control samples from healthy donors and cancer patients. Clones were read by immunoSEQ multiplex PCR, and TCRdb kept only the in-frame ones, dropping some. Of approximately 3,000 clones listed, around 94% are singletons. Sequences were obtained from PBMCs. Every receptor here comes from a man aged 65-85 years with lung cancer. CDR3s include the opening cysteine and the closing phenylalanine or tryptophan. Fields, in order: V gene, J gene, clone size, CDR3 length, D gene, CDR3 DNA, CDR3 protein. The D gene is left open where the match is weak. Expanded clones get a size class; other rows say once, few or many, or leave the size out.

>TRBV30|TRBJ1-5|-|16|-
TGTGCCTGGAGTGTACAGCCCCTGGCGGGCCATCAGCCCCAGCATTTT
CAWSVQPLAGHQPQHF
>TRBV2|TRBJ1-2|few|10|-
TGTGCCAGCAACGGGGTCGGCTACACCTTC
CASNGVGYTF
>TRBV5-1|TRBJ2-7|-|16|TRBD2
TGCGCCAGCAGCCCGGCGGCGGGACTAGCGGGGGTAATGCAGTACTTC
CASSPAAGLAGVMQYF
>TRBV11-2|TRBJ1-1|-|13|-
TGTGCCAGCAGCTTAGAACCTGCCACTGAAGCTTTCTTT
CASSLEPATEAFF
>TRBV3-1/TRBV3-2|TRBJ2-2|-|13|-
TGTGCCAGCAGCCAATTCGTTACCGGGGAGCTGTTTTTT
CASSQFVTGELFF
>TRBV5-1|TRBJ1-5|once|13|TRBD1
TGCGCCAGCAGCCCCACAGGGGATCAGCCCCAGCATTTT
CASSPTGDQPQHF
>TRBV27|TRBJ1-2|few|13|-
TGTGCCAGCAGTTTGGACTCGAGCTATGGCTACACCTTC
CASSLDSSYGYTF
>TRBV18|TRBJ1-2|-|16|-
TGTGCCAGCTCACCACGAAAGGGCCCTGCTAACTATGGCTACACCTTC
CASSPRKGPANYGYTF
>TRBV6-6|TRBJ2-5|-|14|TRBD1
TGTGCCAGCAGTTACCGGGACAGGGGAGAGACCCAGTACTTC
CASSYRDRGETQYF
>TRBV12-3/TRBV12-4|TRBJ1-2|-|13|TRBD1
TGTGCCAGCAGTTTTCAGGGGGGCTATGGCTACACCTTC
CASSFQGGYGYTF
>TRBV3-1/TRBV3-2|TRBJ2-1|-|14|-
TGTGCCAGCAGCCCCGTACGGGGCTACAATGAGCAGTTCTTC
CASSPVRGYNEQFF
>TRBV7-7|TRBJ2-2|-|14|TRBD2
TGTGCCAGCAGCTTAGGGGGAGGGTCCGGGGAGCTGTTTTTT
CASSLGGGSGELFF
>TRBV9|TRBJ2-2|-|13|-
TGTGCCAGCAGCGTTTGGGCGGACGGGGAGCTGTTTTTT
CASSVWADGELFF
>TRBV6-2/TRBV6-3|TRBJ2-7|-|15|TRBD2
TGTGCCAGCAGTGGTACTAGCGGGGGTACCTACGAGCAGTACTTC
CASSGTSGGTYEQYF
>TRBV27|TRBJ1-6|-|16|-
TGTGCCAGCAGAAAACTCCAGAGCTCCTATAATTCACCCCTCCACTTT
CASRKLQSSYNSPLHF
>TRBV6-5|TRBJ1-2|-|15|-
TGTGCCAGCAGTTACAGGAGGGGGGGTAACTATGGCTACACCTTC
CASSYRRGGNYGYTF
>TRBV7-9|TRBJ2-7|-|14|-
TGTGCCAGCATGCCCGGGGGACAGTCTCCCGAGCAGTACTTC
CASMPGGQSPEQYF
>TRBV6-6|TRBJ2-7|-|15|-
TGTGCCAGCAGTCGCACAGGGCTCAGCTCCTACGAGCAGTACTTC
CASSRTGLSSYEQYF
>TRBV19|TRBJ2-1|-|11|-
TGTGCCAGTAGTGCGTACAATGAGCAGTTCTTC
CASSAYNEQFF
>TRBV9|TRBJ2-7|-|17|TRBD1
TGTGCCAGCAGCGTAGGACTGGGGACAGGGGGCACGAACGAGCAGTACTTC
CASSVGLGTGGTNEQYF
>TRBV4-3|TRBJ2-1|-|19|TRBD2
TGCGCCAGCAGCCAAGATCAGCCTAGCGGGGAGAGCTCCTACAATGAGCAGTTCTTC
CASSQDQPSGESSYNEQFF
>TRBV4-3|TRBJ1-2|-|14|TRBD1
TGCGCCAGCAGCCCTGACAGGGGGGACGGTGGCTACACCTTC
CASSPDRGDGGYTF
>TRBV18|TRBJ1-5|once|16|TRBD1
TGTGCCAGCTCACCAAATAACCAGGGGGTAAGTCAGCCCCAGCATTTT
CASSPNNQGVSQPQHF
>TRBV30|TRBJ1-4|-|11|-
TGTGCCTGGAGTGTAAGGGACAAACTGTTTTTT
CAWSVRDKLFF
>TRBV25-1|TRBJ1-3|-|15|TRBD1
TGTGCCAGCAGTATACAGGGGGTAAAAGGAAACACCATATATTTT
CASSIQGVKGNTIYF
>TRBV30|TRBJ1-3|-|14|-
TGTGCCTGGAGTGTAGGGCTCTCTGGAAACACCATATATTTT
CAWSVGLSGNTIYF
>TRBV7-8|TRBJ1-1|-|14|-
TGTGCCAGCACCTTCGGAGGGCGAAAAACTGAAGCTTTCTTT
CASTFGGRKTEAFF
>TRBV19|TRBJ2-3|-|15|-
TGTGCCAGTAAACTATCGGCGGACTTCACAGATACGCAGTATTTT
CASKLSADFTDTQYF
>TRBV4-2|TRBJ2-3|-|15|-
TGTGCCAGCAGCCAAGAAGCGGCCAGCACAGATACGCAGTATTTT
CASSQEAASTDTQYF
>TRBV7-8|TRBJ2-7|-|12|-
TGTGCCAGCAGCGCGTCCCAATACGAGCAGTACTTC
CASSASQYEQYF
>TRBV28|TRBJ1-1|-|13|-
TGTGCCAGCAGTTTATGGGGGGTTGCTGAAGCTTTCTTT
CASSLWGVAEAFF
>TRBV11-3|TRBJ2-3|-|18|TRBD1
TGTGCCAGCAGCCCCGGGACAGGGTTCGTACAAAGCACAGATACGCAGTATTTT
CASSPGTGFVQSTDTQYF
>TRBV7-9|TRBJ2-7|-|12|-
TGTGCCAGCAGCTTACGTTCCGTCGAGCAGTACTTC
CASSLRSVEQYF
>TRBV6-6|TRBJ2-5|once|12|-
TGTGCCAGCACGTGGAGTCAAGAGACCCAGTACTTC
CASTWSQETQYF
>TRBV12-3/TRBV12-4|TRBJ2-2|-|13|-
TGTGCCAGCAGGCTAGCTGGGTCCGGGGAGCTGTTTTTT
CASRLAGSGELFF
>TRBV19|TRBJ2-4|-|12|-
TGTGCCAGTAGTATAGGAGAAAACATTCAGTACTTC
CASSIGENIQYF
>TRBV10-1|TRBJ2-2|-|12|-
TGCGCCGTCAGCCCCACCACCGGGGAGCTGTTTTTT
CAVSPTTGELFF
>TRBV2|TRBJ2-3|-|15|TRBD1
TGTGCCAGCAGTGATGAGACAGGGATATCAGATACGCAGTATTTT
CASSDETGISDTQYF
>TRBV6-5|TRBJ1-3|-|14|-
TGTGCCAGCAGGGGCAGTTACTCTGGAAACACCATATATTTT
CASRGSYSGNTIYF
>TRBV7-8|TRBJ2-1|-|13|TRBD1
TGTGCCAGCAGGTCGGGACAGGAAAATGAGCAGTTCTTC
CASRSGQENEQFF
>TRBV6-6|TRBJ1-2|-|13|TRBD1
TGTGCCAGCAGTTACTTAATGGGGGACAGGGCCCTCTTC
CASSYLMGDRALF
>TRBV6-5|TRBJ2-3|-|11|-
TGTGCCAGCAGGGCCGGGGATACGCAGTATTTT
CASRAGDTQYF
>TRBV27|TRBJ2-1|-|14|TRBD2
TGTGCCAGCAGTCGGGGGGGCTCCTACAATGAGCAGTTCTTC
CASSRGGSYNEQFF
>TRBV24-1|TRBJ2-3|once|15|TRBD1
TGTGCCACCAGGGGGACAGGAGGGGGCACAGATACGCAGTATTTT
CATRGTGGGTDTQYF
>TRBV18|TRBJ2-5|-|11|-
TGTGCCAGCTCACGTCAAGAGACCCAGTACTTC
CASSRQETQYF
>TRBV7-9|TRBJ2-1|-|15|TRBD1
TGTGCCAGCAGCCCTAAGATGACAGGGTTCGATGAGCAGTTCTTC
CASSPKMTGFDEQFF
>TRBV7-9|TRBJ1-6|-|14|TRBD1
TGTGCCAGCAGCTGGACAGGGGCTGAATCACCCCTCCACTTT
CASSWTGAESPLHF
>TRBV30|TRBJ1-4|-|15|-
TGTGCCTGGAATACGCCGGGACCGCGTAATGAAAAACTGTTTTTT
CAWNTPGPRNEKLFF
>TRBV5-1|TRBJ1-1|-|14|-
TGCGCCAGCGGGACTTATTCCGTCGGCACTGAAGCTTTCTTT
CASGTYSVGTEAFF
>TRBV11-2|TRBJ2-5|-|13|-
TGTGCCAGCACCCTGACAGTCCAAGAGACCCAGTACTTC
CASTLTVQETQYF
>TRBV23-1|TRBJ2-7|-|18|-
TGCGCCAGCAGTCAATCGTCCGGGGCTACCCTTCCACTCTACGAGCAGTACTTC
CASSQSSGATLPLYEQYF
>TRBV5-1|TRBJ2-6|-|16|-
TGCGCCAGCAGCTTGCCTGGGTCCTCTGGGGCCAACGTCCTGACTTTC
CASSLPGSSGANVLTF
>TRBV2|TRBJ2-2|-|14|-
TGTGCCAGCAGTGAACAGGGTAGCACCGGGGAGCTGTTTTTT
CASSEQGSTGELFF
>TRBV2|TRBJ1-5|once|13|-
TGTGCCAGCATTCGAGGGTATAATGAGCCCCAGCATTTT
CASIRGYNEPQHF
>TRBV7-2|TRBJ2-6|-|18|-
TGTGCCAGCAGCTTAGCTCTCACAGGCTACTCTGGGGCCAACGTCCTGACTTTC
CASSLALTGYSGANVLTF
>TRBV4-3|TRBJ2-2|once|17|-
TGCGCCAGCAGCCAAGATCATGGAGCAAGCGGGACCGGGGAGCTGTTTTTT
CASSQDHGASGTGELFF
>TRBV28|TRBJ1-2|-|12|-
TGTGCCACCTCGAACAGGGCCTATGGCTACACCTTC
CATSNRAYGYTF
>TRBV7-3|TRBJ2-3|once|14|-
TGTGCCAGCAGCTTACGCCTTAGCACAGATACGCAGTATTTT
CASSLRLSTDTQYF